Listed below are T cell receptor beta chains from one sample, sequenced in a study of T-cell reconstitution after alpha-beta-depleted transplantation in children. MiXCR, applied by TCRdb to the PCR reads, yields one record per CDR3 protein. The profile shows approximately 640,000 distinct CDR3 sequences, approximately 15% of them singletons. Specimen: PBMCs from the stem cell graft donor, collected from the stem cell graft. The receptors come from a human donor who donated a stem cell graft to a child with acute myeloid leukemia. CDR3s include the opening cysteine and the closing phenylalanine or tryptophan. Each record gives: V gene, J gene, CDR3 length, D gene, clone size, CDR3 DNA, CDR3 protein. The D gene is left open where the match is weak. Size tells how often a clone was seen (once, few, many) or the class of an expanded clone, and some rows leave it out.

TRBV12-3/TRBV12-4	TRBJ2-3	10	.	.	TGTGCCAGCAGCGGGCCATGGGAGTATTTT	CASSGPWEYF
TRBV11-1	TRBJ2-7	20	TRBD2	.	TGTGCCAGCAGCTCGACGGGACTAGCGGGGGGTTGGGGTCTGAGCTACGAGCAGTACTTC	CASSSTGLAGGWGLSYEQYF
TRBV7-9	TRBJ1-1	14	.	.	TGTGCCAGCAGCCCCCGACAGAGTAACACTGAAGCTTTCTTT	CASSPRQSNTEAFF
TRBV29-1	TRBJ1-2	13	.	few	TGCAGCGTTGGCCAGGGGCAGGGCTATGGCTACACCTTC	CSVGQGQGYGYTF
TRBV19	TRBJ2-7	14	TRBD1	many	TGTGCCAGTAGTATGGGGACAGAGGTCGGCGAGCAGTACTTC	CASSMGTEVGEQYF
TRBV11-2	TRBJ2-1	15	.	.	TGTGCCAGCAGCTTAGATACCGGGGCTAATGATGAGCAGTTCTTC	CASSLDTGANDEQFF
TRBV20-1	TRBJ2-3	15	.	many	TGCAGTGCTAGCGGGGAGGAAGGGAACACAGATACGCAGTATTTT	CSASGEEGNTDTQYF
TRBV9	TRBJ1-1	15	.	many	TGTGCCAGCGGGCCCGGGGGGTCATGGGGCACTGAAGCTTTCTTT	CASGPGGSWGTEAFF
TRBV13	TRBJ2-4	16	.	few	TGTGCCAGCAGCCATGGGACTCACGGGGCCAAAAACATTCAGTACTTC	CASSHGTHGAKNIQYF
TRBV6-2/TRBV6-3	TRBJ2-7	15	.	.	TGTGCCAGCAGCCCTTGGCGGACAGACACTTACGAGCAGTACTTC	CASSPWRTDTYEQYF
TRBV11-3	TRBJ2-1	16	TRBD2	.	TGTGCCAGCAGAGGGACTAGCGGGGGGTCCTACAATGAGCAGTTCTTC	CASRGTSGGSYNEQFF
TRBV7-6	TRBJ1-1	16	TRBD1	few	TGTGCCAGCAGCTTAGCGGGACAGCGATTGAACACTGAAGCTTTCTTT	CASSLAGQRLNTEAFF